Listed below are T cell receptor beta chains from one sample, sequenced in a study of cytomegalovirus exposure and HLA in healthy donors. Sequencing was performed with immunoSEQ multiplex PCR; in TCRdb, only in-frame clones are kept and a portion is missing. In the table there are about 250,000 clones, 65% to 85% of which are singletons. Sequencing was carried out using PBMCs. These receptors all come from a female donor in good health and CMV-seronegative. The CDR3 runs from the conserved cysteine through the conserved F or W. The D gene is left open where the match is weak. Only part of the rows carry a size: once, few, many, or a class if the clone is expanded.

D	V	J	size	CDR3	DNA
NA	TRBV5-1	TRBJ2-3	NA	CASSLSSASTDTQYF	TGCGCCAGCAGCTTGTCTAGCGCGAGCACAGATACGCAGTATTTT
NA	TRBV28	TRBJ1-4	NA	CAVGPQNVKLFF	TGTGCCGTGGGGCCCCAGAATGTGAAACTGTTTTTT
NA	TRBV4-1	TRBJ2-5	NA	CASSQGTGVQETQYF	TGCGCCAGCAGCCAAGGAACGGGAGTACAAGAGACCCAGTACTTC
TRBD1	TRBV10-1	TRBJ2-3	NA	CASGRTGKTDTQYF	TGCGCCAGCGGACGGACAGGGAAGACAGATACGCAGTATTTT
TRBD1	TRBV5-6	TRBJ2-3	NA	CASSLLGTVGIDTQYF	TGTGCCAGCAGTCTTTTAGGGACAGTAGGTATAGATACGCAGTATTTT
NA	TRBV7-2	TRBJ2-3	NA	CASSFRPGGSTDTQYF	TGTGCCAGCAGCTTCCGACCAGGGGGGAGCACAGATACGCAGTATTTT
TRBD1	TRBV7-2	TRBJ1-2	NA	CASSPDRANYGYTF	TGTGCCAGCAGCCCGGACAGGGCTAACTATGGCTACACCTTC
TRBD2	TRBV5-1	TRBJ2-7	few	CASSPHGRDDEQYF	TGCGCCAGCTCCCCCCACGGGAGGGACGACGAGCAGTACTTC
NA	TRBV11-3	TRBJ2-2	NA	CASSLDSPSLEHTGELFF	TGTGCCAGCAGCTTAGATTCCCCGAGTTTAGAACACACCGGGGAGCTGTTTTTT
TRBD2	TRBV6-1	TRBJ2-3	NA	CASSALRGGPDTQYF	TGTGCCAGCAGTGCGTTGCGGGGGGGCCCAGATACGCAGTATTTT
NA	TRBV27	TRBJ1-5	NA	CASSDSRNQPQHF	TGTGCCAGCAGCGACAGCCGCAATCAGCCCCAGCATTTT
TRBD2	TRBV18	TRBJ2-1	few	CASSQGLDNEQFF	TGTGCCAGCTCACAGGGACTAGACAATGAGCAGTTCTTC